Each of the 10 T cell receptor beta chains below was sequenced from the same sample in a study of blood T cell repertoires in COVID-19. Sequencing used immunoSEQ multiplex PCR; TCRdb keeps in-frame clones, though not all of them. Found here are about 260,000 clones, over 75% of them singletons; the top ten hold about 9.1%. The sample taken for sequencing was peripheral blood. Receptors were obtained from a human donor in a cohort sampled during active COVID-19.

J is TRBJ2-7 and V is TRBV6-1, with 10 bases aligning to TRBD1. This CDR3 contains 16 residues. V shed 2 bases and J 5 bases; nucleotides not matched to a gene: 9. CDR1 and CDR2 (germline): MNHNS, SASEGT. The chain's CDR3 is CASSEPSLTGGHEQYF. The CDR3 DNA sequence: TGTGCCAGCAGTGAACCTTCATTGACAGGGGGCCACGAGCAGTACTTC.

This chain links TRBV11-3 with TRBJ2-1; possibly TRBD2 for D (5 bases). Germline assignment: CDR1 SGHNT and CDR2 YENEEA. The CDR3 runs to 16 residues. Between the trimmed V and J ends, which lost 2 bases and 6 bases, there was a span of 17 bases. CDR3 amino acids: CASSLFGFTGSNEQFF. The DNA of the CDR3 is TGTGCCAGCAGCTTATTCGGTTTCACGGGGTCCAATGAGCAGTTCTTC.

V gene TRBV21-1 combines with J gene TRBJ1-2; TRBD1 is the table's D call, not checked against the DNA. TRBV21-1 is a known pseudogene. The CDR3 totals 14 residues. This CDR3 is CASQKDRVCYGYTF. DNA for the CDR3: TGTGCCAGCCAAAAGGACAGGGTATGCTATGGCTACACCTTC.

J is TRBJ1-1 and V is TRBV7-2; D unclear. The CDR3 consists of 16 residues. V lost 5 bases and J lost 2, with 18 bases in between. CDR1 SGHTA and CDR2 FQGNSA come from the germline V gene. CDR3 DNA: TGTGCCAGCAGCCCCCAAGGCCCTAGGATCAACACTGAAGCTTTCTTT. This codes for CASSPQGPRINTEAFF.

CDR3 amino acids: CASSRRQGGNEQFF. Written as DNA, the CDR3 is TGCGCCAGCAGCCGTCGACAGGGGGGAAATGAGCAGTTCTTC. The rearrangement links TRBV5-1 to TRBJ2-1, with TRBD1 identical over 9 bases. CDR3 size: 14 residues. J was trimmed by 7 bases and V by 4 bases; bases with no gene match: 6. Germline-derived CDR1 and CDR2 are SGHRS and YFSETQ.

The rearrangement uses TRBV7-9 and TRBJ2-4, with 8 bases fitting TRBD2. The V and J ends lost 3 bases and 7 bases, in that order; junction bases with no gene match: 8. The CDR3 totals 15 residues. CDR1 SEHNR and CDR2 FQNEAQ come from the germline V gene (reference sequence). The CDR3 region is CASSLGREAGNIQYF. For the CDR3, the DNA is TGTGCCAGCAGCTTGGGGCGGGAGGCGGGGAACATTCAGTACTTC.

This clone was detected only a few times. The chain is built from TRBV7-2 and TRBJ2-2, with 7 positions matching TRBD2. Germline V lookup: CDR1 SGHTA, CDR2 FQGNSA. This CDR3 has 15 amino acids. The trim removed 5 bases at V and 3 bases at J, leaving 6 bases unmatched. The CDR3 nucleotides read TGTGCCAGCAGCCCCGGGGGGACCCACACCGGGGAGCTGTTTTTT. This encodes CASSPGGTHTGELFF.

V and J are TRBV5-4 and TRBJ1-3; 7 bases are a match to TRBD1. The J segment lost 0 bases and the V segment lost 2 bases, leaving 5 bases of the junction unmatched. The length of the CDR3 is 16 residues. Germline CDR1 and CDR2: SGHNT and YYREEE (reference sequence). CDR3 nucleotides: TGTGCCAGCAGCTTTGGGGGACAGATCTCTGGAAACACCATATATTTT. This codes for CASSFGGQISGNTIYF.

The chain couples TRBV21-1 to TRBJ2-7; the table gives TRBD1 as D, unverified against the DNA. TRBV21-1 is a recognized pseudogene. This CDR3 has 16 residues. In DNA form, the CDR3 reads TGTGCCAGCAGCGCCCATGCGGGTGACAGGGACTACGAGCAGTACTTC. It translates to CASSAHAGDRDYEQYF.

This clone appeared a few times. As DNA, the CDR3 is TGTGCCAGCAGGTCAACAGGGGTAACTAATGAAAAACTGTTTTTT. As protein: CASRSTGVTNEKLFF. The gene calls are TRBV28 and TRBJ1-4; 7 nucleotides agree with TRBD1. The ends lost 6 bases at V and 1 base at J; junction bases unmatched: 5. The CDR3 covers 15 residues. CDR1 and CDR2 from the germline V gene are MDHEN and SYDVKM.